The 8 T cell receptor beta chains listed next were all sequenced from one sample in a study of T cells after yellow fever vaccination. TCRdb ran MiXCR on the 5' RACE reads and lists one entry per CDR3 protein. The data contain roughly 65,000 distinct CDR3 sequences, approximately 5% of them singletons. This material consisted of CD4+ T cells sorted from PBMCs, taken approximately 16 days after the first yellow fever vaccination. The source of these receptors is a man between 18 and 35 years old who received the YFV17D yellow fever vaccine.

Ten or more counts support this clonotype. Relative to the germline gene, one junction end is altered; a read error may explain this. This chain uses TRBV6-1 with TRBJ2-5, with 7 bases fitting TRBD2. The germline V gene has CDR1 MNHNS and CDR2 SASEGT. The CDR3 runs to 14 residues. In nucleotides, the CDR3 is TGTGCCAGCACTGAATCTAGCGGCCAAGAGACCCAGTACTTC. It yields the protein CASTESSGQETQYF.

The sample holds a few counts of this clonotype. This could be a read error, since a much larger clone is one nucleotide away. The chain employs TRBV5-1 and TRBJ2-5; 8 bases line up with TRBD1. The V gene's germline CDR1 is SGHRS and CDR2 YFSETQ. This CDR3 contains 13 residues. V shed 4 bases, J shed 5 bases, and the junction held 4 bases outside the gene matches. CDR3 sequence reads: CASSRQGHETQYF. The CDR3 region has the DNA TGCGCCAGCAGCCGACAGGGGCATGAGACCCAGTACTTC.

The DNA of the CDR3 is TGTGCCTGGGGCACGAAAGCGACAGATACGCAGTATTTT. Translating it yields CAWGTKATDTQYF. The J gene is TRBJ2-3, the V gene TRBV30; D gene ambiguous. With 5 bases removed from V and 3 bases from J, the gap between germline ends came to 12 bases. This CDR3 spans 13 amino acids. Germline CDR1 is GTSNPN and CDR2 is SVGIG (reference sequence). Full variable domain (missing parts from reference TRBV30 and TRBJ2-3): SQTIHQWPATLVQPVGSPLSLECTVEGTSNPNLYWYRQAAGRGLQLLFYSVGIGQISSEVPQNLSASRPQDRQFILSSKKLLLSDSGFYLCAWGTKATDTQYFGPGTRLTVL.

This clonotype was picked up many times. The chain couples TRBV7-2 to TRBJ2-5, with a weak D call TRBD1 (6 bases). V was clipped by 6 bases and J by 1 base, with 12 bases between them. The CDR3 runs 14 residues. The germline V gene encodes CDR1 SGHTA and CDR2 FQGNSA. Here the CDR3 DNA reads TGTGCCAGCAGTGGTCAGGGGCCCCAAGAGACCCAGTACTTC. Its translation: CASSGQGPQETQYF.

This clonotype occurred many times. The chain uses TRBV7-2 and TRBJ1-2; no clear D gene. Germline loops: CDR1 SGHTA, CDR2 FQGNSA. The CDR3 spans 16 residues. Trimming removed 5 bases from V and 6 bases from J, with 22 bases in between. The CDR3 here is CASSPRAGLTGDGYTF. The CDR3 DNA sequence: TGTGCCAGCAGCCCGCGGGCAGGCCTCACCGGGGATGGCTACACCTTC.

Many counts were recorded for this clonotype. The chain uses TRBV5-5 and TRBJ1-1; no clear D. The CDR3 totals 14 residues. Germline CDR1 SGHKS, CDR2 YYEKEE (reference sequence). Trimming took 0 bases from V and 5 from J, leaving 11 bases between them. In DNA form, the CDR3 reads TGTGCCAGCAGCTTGGTGCGGTTGGAAACTGAAGCTTTCTTT. Translation gives CASSLVRLETEAFF.

Many counts were recorded for this clonotype. The CDR3 bases are TGCGCCAGCAGCTGGGACGGATACACTGAAGCTTTCTTT. Protein: CASSWDGYTEAFF. The V call is TRBV5-1, the J call TRBJ1-1; D possibly corresponds to TRBD1 (5 bases). Between the trimmed V and J ends, which lost 3 bases and 3 bases, there was a span of 9 bases. Per germline, CDR1 SGHRS and CDR2 YFSETQ. The CDR3 consists of 13 residues.

This clonotype was observed many times. The V and J genes are TRBV20-1 and TRBJ2-5; 9 positions match TRBD2. The CDR3 consists of 15 residues. After removal of 4 bases from V and 2 bases from J, the junction contained 8 bases not matched to a gene. The V gene's germline CDR1 is DFQATT and CDR2 SNEGSKA (reference sequence). CDR3 amino acids: CSANVAGAAQETQYF. The CDR3 nucleotides are TGCAGTGCTAATGTAGCGGGGGCCGCTCAAGAGACCCAGTACTTC.